Below are 18 T cell receptor beta chains sequenced from a single sample in a study of blood T cell repertoires in COVID-19. Sequencing used immunoSEQ multiplex PCR; TCRdb keeps in-frame clones, though not all of them. Seen here are about 75,000 clones, 86% observed once, and the top ten hold 5.5% to 7.5%. Sample: peripheral blood. These receptor sequences come from an elderly man with COVID-19, enrolled during active disease.

V and J are TRBV5-1 and TRBJ2-3; maybe TRBD2 (5 bases). V was trimmed by 4 bases and J by 6 bases, leaving 15 bases between them. CDR3 length: 14 residues. Germline V lookup: CDR1 SGHRS, CDR2 YFSETQ. In nucleotides, the CDR3 is TGCGCCAGCAGCCCCCTGGCTGGGGAGGATACGCAGTATTTT. Its protein product is CASSPLAGEDTQYF.

The V call is TRBV2, the J call TRBJ1-2; D is possibly TRBD1 (5 bases). Per the germline V gene, CDR1 is SNHLY and CDR2 is FYNNEI. The CDR3 loop spans 11 amino acids. V was trimmed by 3 bases and J by 14 bases, leaving 13 bases between them. CDR3 sequence: CASSEGGGETF. The CDR3 DNA sequence: TGTGCCAGCAGTGAGGGCGGGGGAGAAACCTTC.

As for this clone: A much larger clonotype is one base distant, so this may be a read error. The chain links TRBV7-8 to TRBJ1-1; 9 bases line up with TRBD1. The germline CDR1 and CDR2 sequences are SGHVS and FQNEAQ. The CDR3 length is 13 residues. V shed 4 bases and J 3 bases; nucleotides not matched to a gene: 0. The CDR3 protein is CASSWDRDTEAFF. The CDR3 region has the DNA TGTGCCAGCAGCTGGGACAGGGACACTGAAGCTTTCTTT.

The CDR3 here is CASSLAYQGGGYTF. The DNA of the CDR3 is TGTGCCAGCAGCTTGGCTTACCAGGGAGGTGGCTACACCTTC. The chain combines TRBV5-4 with TRBJ1-2; D is perhaps TRBD1 (5 bases). CDR1 is SGHNT and CDR2 is YYREEE in the germline V gene (reference sequence). CDR3 length: 14 residues. V lost 0 bases and J 7 bases, leaving 13 bases between the germline ends.

The chain is built from TRBV7-8 and TRBJ1-5; TRBD1 might be the D (6 bases). The CDR3 totals 15 residues. Germline lookup yields CDR1 SGHVS and CDR2 FQNEAQ. V lost 2 bases to trimming and J lost 5 bases, with 13 bases between them. CDR3 residues: CASSLIGGAHQPQHF. CDR3 bases: TGTGCCAGCAGCTTAATCGGGGGGGCCCATCAGCCCCAGCATTTT.

This clone was counted once. This chain connects TRBV6-5 to TRBJ1-1; 9 positions agree with TRBD1. J gave up 8 bases and V 0 bases, and 10 bases lay outside the gene matches. This CDR3 comprises 16 residues. Per germline, CDR1 MNHEY and CDR2 SVGAGI. CDR3 nucleotides: TGTGCCAGCAGTTACTCATCCGGGACAGGGAATTTCGAAGCTTTCTTT. The encoded protein is CASSYSSGTGNFEAFF.

The chain is built from TRBV3-1 (or the pseudogene TRBV3-2) and TRBJ2-2; no clear D gene. Looked up from germline, CDR1 is LGHDT and CDR2 is YNNKEL (reference sequence). This CDR3 spans 15 amino acids. The V and J ends lost 0 bases and 7 bases respectively, with 12 bases between them. The CDR3 DNA reads TGTGCCAGCAGCCAAGATTTTGGCCGCAACGGGGAGCTGTTTTTT. It translates to CASSQDFGRNGELFF.

A single count supports this clone. This chain links TRBV7-2 with TRBJ1-2, with a possible D match to TRBD1 (5 bases). With 6 bases removed from V and 4 bases from J, the gap between germline ends came to 18 bases. This CDR3 region has 15 residues. The V gene's germline CDR1 is SGHTA and CDR2 FQGNSA. CDR3: CASRPGRDRGYGYTF. CDR3 nucleotides: TGTGCCAGCAGACCCGGGCGGGATAGGGGCTATGGCTACACCTTC.

The gene calls are TRBV9 and TRBJ2-1, with D tentatively TRBD2 (6 bases). The ends were cut back, 6 bases at V and 4 bases at J, with 14 bases in the middle. This CDR3 contains 14 residues. Germline values: CDR1 SGDLS, CDR2 YYNGEE. The CDR3 spells CASNRDSPYNEQFF. Written as DNA, the CDR3 is TGTGCCAGCAATCGGGACTCCCCTTACAATGAGCAGTTCTTC.

V and J are TRBV19 and TRBJ2-5; D remains ambiguous. The V gene's germline CDR1 is LNHDA and CDR2 SQIVND (reference sequence). There are 11 residues in the CDR3. The germline V and J ends were trimmed by 4 bases and 4 bases, with 4 bases remaining between them. The CDR3 protein is CASSTSETQYF. The CDR3 nucleotides read TGTGCCAGTAGTACTTCAGAGACCCAGTACTTC. Supplemented by reference TRBV19 and TRBJ2-5, the full variable domain reads DGGITQSPKYLFRKEGQNVTLSCEQNLNHDAMYWYRQDPGQGLRLIYYSQIVNDFQKGDIAEGYSVSREKKESFPLTVTSAQKNPTAFYLCASSTSETQYFGPGTRLLVL.

The CDR3: CASNDRVNTGELFF. The CDR3 DNA sequence: TGTGCCAGTAACGACAGGGTAAACACCGGGGAGCTGTTTTTT. The chain carries TRBV19 and TRBJ2-2; 7 positions match TRBD1. This CDR3 is built from 14 residues. The junction had 4 bases not matched to a gene; V was cut back by 7 bases and J by 2 bases. CDR1 is LNHDA, CDR2 SQIVND, per germline (reference sequence).

Regarding this clone: This sample also contains other DNA sequences that code for the same CDR3. The chain carries TRBV5-1 and TRBJ1-2, with 7 nucleotides matching TRBD1. The CDR3 contains 13 residues. Germline values: CDR1 SGHRS, CDR2 YFSETQ. V gave up 2 bases and J gave up 2 bases; unmatched junction bases: 0. CDR3 nucleotide sequence: TGCGCCAGCAGCTTACAGGGGAACTATGGCTACACCTTC. Translated, it gives CASSLQGNYGYTF.

The CDR3 DNA is TGTGCCAGCAGCCCAGGGACAGGGAATGGCTACACCTTC. This encodes CASSPGTGNGYTF. The genes are TRBV7-3 and TRBJ1-2; 9 bases line up with TRBD1. Germline V gene data show CDR1 as SGHTA and CDR2 as FQGTGA. The J segment lost 6 bases and the V segment lost 5 bases, leaving 4 bases of the junction unmatched. The CDR3 has 13 residues.

The gene calls are TRBV7-3 and TRBJ2-3, with a tentative D call TRBD2 (6 bases). Germline V CDR1 and CDR2: SGHTA, FQGTGA. CDR3 length equals 17 residues. Trimming removed 5 bases at V and 2 bases at J, with 20 bases between. CDR3 bases: TGTGCCAGCAGCCCCTGGGGTAGCGGCTATGACACAGATACGCAGTATTTT. Translated: CASSPWGSGYDTDTQYF.

V gene TRBV12-5 combines with J gene TRBJ1-6; 7 nucleotides match TRBD1. Losses at the gene ends were 4 bases for V and 9 bases for J; bases not matched to a gene: 6. CDR1 is LGHNT and CDR2 is FRNRAP in the germline V gene. The CDR3 length is 14 residues. The CDR3 loop is CASGSRGRASPLHF. The DNA for the CDR3 is TGTGCTAGTGGTTCGAGGGGGCGCGCTTCACCCCTCCACTTT. The full variable domain, with the rest looked up from reference TRBV12-5 and TRBJ1-6, is DARVTQTPRHKVTEMGQEVTMRCQPILGHNTVFWYRQTMMQGLELLAYFRNRAPLDDSGMPKDRFSAEMPDATLATLKIQPSEPRDSAVYFCASGSRGRASPLHFGNGTRLTVT.

The chain uses TRBV5-1 and TRBJ2-7, with TRBD1 identical over 8 bases. There are 15 residues in the CDR3. J was trimmed by 1 base and V by 0 bases; bases with no gene match: 3. Germline lookup yields CDR1 SGHRS and CDR2 YFSETQ. The CDR3 region is CASSLGQGASYEQYF. As DNA, the CDR3 is TGCGCCAGCAGCTTGGGGCAGGGGGCTTCCTACGAGCAGTACTTC.

The table lists this clone with a count of one. The chain joins TRBV2 to TRBJ2-6; 9 nucleotides line up with TRBD1. This CDR3 comprises 17 residues. Germline CDR1 reads SNHLY; CDR2 reads FYNNEI. Trimming took 6 bases from V and 4 from J; bases not matched to a gene: 10. CDR3 residues: CASSRDRVGTGANVLTF. CDR3 DNA sequence: TGTGCCAGCAGCCGGGACAGGGTGGGAACAGGGGCCAACGTCCTGACTTTC.

This chain uses TRBV4-3 with TRBJ1-2; TRBD1 matches 10 bases. The CDR3 contains 14 residues. Looked up from germline, CDR1 is LGHNA and CDR2 is YSLEER. V dropped 4 bases and J dropped 6; count of bases not matched to a gene: 5. The DNA of the CDR3 is TGCGCCAGCAGCCGGGGACAGGGGACGAATGGCTACACCTTC. Protein product: CASSRGQGTNGYTF.